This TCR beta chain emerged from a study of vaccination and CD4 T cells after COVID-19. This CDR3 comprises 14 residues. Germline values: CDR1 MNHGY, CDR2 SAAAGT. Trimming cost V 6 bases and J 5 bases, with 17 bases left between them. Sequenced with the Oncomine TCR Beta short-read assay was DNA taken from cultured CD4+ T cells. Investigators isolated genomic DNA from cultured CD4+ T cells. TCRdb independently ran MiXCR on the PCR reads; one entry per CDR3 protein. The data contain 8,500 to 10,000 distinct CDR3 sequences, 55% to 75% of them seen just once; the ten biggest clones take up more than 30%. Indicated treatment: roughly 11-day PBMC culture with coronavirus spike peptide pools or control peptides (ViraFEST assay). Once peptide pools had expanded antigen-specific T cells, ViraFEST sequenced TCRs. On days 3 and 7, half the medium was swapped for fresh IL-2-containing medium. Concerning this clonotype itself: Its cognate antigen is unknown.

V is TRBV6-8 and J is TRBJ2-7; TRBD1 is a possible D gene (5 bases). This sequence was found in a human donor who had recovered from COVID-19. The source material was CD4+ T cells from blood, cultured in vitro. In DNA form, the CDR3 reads TGTGCCAGCAGGGCAGGGCCGAGAGCCCACGAGCAGTACTTC. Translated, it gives CASRAGPRAHEQYF.